This entry lists 22 T cell receptor beta chains sequenced from one sample in a study of blood T cell repertoires in COVID-19. TCRdb's table, derived via immunoSEQ multiplex PCR, lists solely in-frame clones and lacks some. This repertoire shows approximately 120,000 clones, 86% found once; its top ten account for roughly 4.9%. Sequencing was performed on peripheral blood. These receptors were collected from a human donor in a cohort sampled during active COVID-19.

V gene TRBV12-3 or TRBV12-4 combines with J gene TRBJ2-1; D perhaps matches TRBD1 (6 bases). V dropped 2 bases and J dropped 6 bases, with 8 bases sitting between them. The CDR3 runs to 13 residues. This CDR3 reads CASSLNRVNEQFF. In DNA form, the CDR3 reads TGTGCCAGCAGTTTAAACAGGGTCAATGAGCAGTTCTTC.

Only one count was recorded for this clone. The chain couples TRBV7-7 to TRBJ2-5, with 9 bases fitting TRBD1. The CDR3 spans 15 residues. Germline-derived CDR1 and CDR2 are SSHAT and FNYEAQ (reference sequence). The junction had 8 bases not matched to a gene; V was cut back by 5 bases and J by 4 bases. Here the CDR3 DNA reads TGTGCCAGCAGCCGGACAGGGGCGGTCGCAGAGACCCAGTACTTC. Its translation is CASSRTGAVAETQYF.

J is TRBJ2-1 and V is TRBV7-9; D remains ambiguous. V was trimmed by 6 bases and J by 3 bases, leaving 6 bases between them. CDR1 and CDR2 (germline): SEHNR, FQNEAQ (reference sequence). CDR3 length: 12 amino acids. CDR3 loop: CASSLGYNEQFF. CDR3 in DNA: TGTGCCAGCAGTCTCGGCTACAATGAGCAGTTCTTC.

V is TRBV28 and J is TRBJ2-7; tentatively, D is TRBD1 (6 bases). This CDR3 comprises 13 residues. V gave up 2 bases and J gave up 2 bases, with 7 bases separating them. The germline gives CDR1 MDHEN, CDR2 SYDVKM. The CDR3 DNA sequence: TGTGCCAGCAGTTTAAACAGGGCCTACGAGCAGTACTTC. Translated: CASSLNRAYEQYF.

The CDR3: CASSVGTVAPPSTF. The CDR3 DNA reads as TGTGCCAGCAGCGTAGGGACAGTGGCCCCACCTAGCACCTTC. The chain carries TRBV9 and TRBJ1-2, with D perhaps matching TRBD1 (6 bases). The ends were cut back, 0 bases at V and 13 bases at J, with 19 bases in the middle. Germline V gene data show CDR1 as SGDLS and CDR2 as YYNGEE. The CDR3 is made up of 14 amino acids.

The genes are TRBV6-5 and TRBJ2-1, with 8 bases identical to TRBD2. The CDR3 consists of 15 residues. V lost 1 base and J lost 7; bases outside the gene matches: 6. The germline V gene has CDR1 MNHEY and CDR2 SVGAGI. This CDR3 reads CASSYLLADRNEQFF. The CDR3 DNA sequence: TGTGCCAGCAGTTACTTACTAGCGGATAGGAATGAGCAGTTCTTC.

V is TRBV28 and J is TRBJ2-7; unclear D gene. There are 11 residues in the CDR3. V was pared by 5 bases and J by 3 bases, with 5 bases between. Germline loops: CDR1 MDHEN, CDR2 SYDVKM. CDR3: CASSLVYEQYF. Here the CDR3 DNA reads TGTGCCAGCAGTCTAGTCTACGAGCAGTACTTC. The whole variable domain, remainder taken from reference TRBV28 and TRBJ2-7, is DVKVTQSSRYLVKRTGEKVFLECVQDMDHENMFWYRQDPGLGLRLIYFSYDVKMKEKGDIPEGYSVSREKKERFSLILESASTNQTSMYLCASSLVYEQYFGPGTRLTVT.

The V gene is TRBV7-9, the J gene TRBJ1-6; a possible D gene is TRBD1 (6 bases). V was clipped by 4 bases and J by 7 bases, with 17 bases between them. The CDR3 loop spans 16 amino acids. Germline V gene data show CDR1 as SEHNR and CDR2 as FQNEAQ (reference sequence). Here the CDR3 reads CASSSDRSLQNSPLHF. As DNA, the CDR3 is TGTGCCAGCAGCTCCGACAGGAGCCTCCAAAATTCACCCCTCCACTTT.

The chain combines TRBV5-1 with TRBJ2-1; D is possibly TRBD2 (7 bases). This CDR3 has 16 residues. V lost 3 bases to trimming and J lost 3 bases, with 16 bases between them. The germline CDR1 and CDR2 sequences are SGHRS and YFSETQ. CDR3 DNA sequence: TGCGCCAGCAGCTCAGGGGAGACTAGCTTCTACAATGAGCAGTTCTTC. Translated, it gives CASSSGETSFYNEQFF.

This clone has ten or more counts. The chain carries TRBV7-2 and TRBJ2-7; 8 bases map to TRBD2. Germline V gene sequence: CDR1 SGHTA, CDR2 FQGNSA. The CDR3 length is 16 residues. Losses at the gene ends were 5 bases for V and 5 bases for J; bases not matched to a gene: 14. The CDR3 region has the DNA TGTGCCAGCAGCCTCGCTTCGCAGCGGGAGAAAAACGAGCAGTACTTC. Amino acid sequence: CASSLASQREKNEQYF.

The chain uses TRBV5-1 and TRBJ1-5; 7 bases are shared with TRBD1. Trimming at V came to 2 bases and at J to 0 bases, leaving 5 bases not matched to a gene. Germline V gives CDR1 SGHRS, CDR2 YFSETQ. The CDR3 consists of 16 residues. The CDR3 nucleotides are TGCGCCAGCAGCTTAGGGGGCTCAAATAGCAATCAGCCCCAGCATTTT. Translated: CASSLGGSNSNQPQHF.

The CDR3 DNA is TGTGCCATCAGGATGGGACAGTCGAGCTCCTACGAGCAGTACTTC. This gives the protein CAIRMGQSSSYEQYF. The gene calls are TRBV10-3 and TRBJ2-7, with 7 bases aligning to TRBD1. V lost 6 bases to trimming and J lost 0 bases; unmatched junction nucleotides: 8. CDR3 length: 15 residues. Germline V gene data show CDR1 as ENHRY and CDR2 as SYGVKD.

CDR3 nucleotides: TGTGCCAGCAGCTTGGGACGGGATAACTATGGCTACACCTTC. This translates into CASSLGRDNYGYTF. This chain links TRBV5-5 with TRBJ1-2; unclear D gene. The CDR3 runs 14 residues. V shed 0 bases and J shed 1 base, with 7 bases lying between them. Germline-derived CDR1 and CDR2 are SGHKS and YYEKEE (reference sequence).

Regarding this clone: Other nucleotide sequences in the sample specify the same CDR3. The chain is built from TRBV6-5 and TRBJ1-1; 11 bases are shared with TRBD1. Trimming took 2 bases from V and 6 from J; bases not matched to a gene: 2. In germline, CDR1 is MNHEY, CDR2 SVGAGI. The CDR3 runs 14 residues. This chain's CDR3 is CASSYTGQGAEAFF. CDR3 in DNA: TGTGCCAGCAGTTACACGGGACAGGGGGCTGAAGCTTTCTTT.

The chain links TRBV3-1 (or the pseudogene TRBV3-2) to TRBJ1-2, with 7 positions matching TRBD1. Germline V gene lookup returns CDR1 LGHDT and CDR2 YNNKEL (reference sequence). The CDR3 length is 14 residues. The trim removed 1 base at V and 4 bases at J, leaving 3 bases unmatched. The CDR3 DNA reads TGTGCCAGCAGCCAAGGACAGGGCAGCTATGGCTACACCTTC. Amino acid sequence: CASSQGQGSYGYTF.

On this clone itself: The sample holds other DNA sequences that translate to the same CDR3. The chain carries TRBV5-1 and TRBJ2-3; 13 positions match TRBD2. Looked up from germline, CDR1 is SGHRS and CDR2 is YFSETQ. V lost 4 bases to trimming and J lost 1 base; unmatched junction nucleotides: 3. This CDR3 contains 16 residues. The CDR3: CASSPGLAGGTDTQYF. As DNA, the CDR3 is TGCGCCAGCAGCCCCGGACTAGCGGGGGGCACAGATACGCAGTATTTT.

The chain employs TRBV18 and TRBJ2-1; D is uncertain. The germline V gene encodes CDR1 KGHSH and CDR2 LQKENI. The CDR3 sequence is 15 residues long. Trimming took 3 bases from V and 8 from J, leaving 17 bases between them. The CDR3 loop reads CASSPQLDSRDEQFF. The CDR3 bases are TGTGCCAGCTCACCTCAGCTGGATAGCCGAGATGAGCAGTTCTTC.

This clone was observed a single time. J is TRBJ2-7 and V is TRBV28, with TRBD2 matching 7 bases. The germline V gene has CDR1 MDHEN and CDR2 SYDVKM. The CDR3 has 13 amino acids. V gave up 4 bases and J gave up 3 bases; unmatched junction bases: 3. The CDR3 DNA reads as TGTGCCAGCAGTTCGAGGACTAGCTACGAGCAGTACTTC. It specifies CASSSRTSYEQYF.

The chain joins TRBV12-5 to TRBJ2-1; D is unclear. Germline V gene sequence: CDR1 LGHNT, CDR2 FRNRAP. Trimming took off 2 bases at V and 8 bases at J, with 7 bases between the two ends. The CDR3 totals 12 residues. The CDR3 loop is CASGLPRHEQFF. DNA for the CDR3: TGTGCTAGTGGTTTGCCTAGACATGAGCAGTTCTTC. The complete variable domain, with remaining parts taken from reference TRBV12-5 and TRBJ2-1, reads DARVTQTPRHKVTEMGQEVTMRCQPILGHNTVFWYRQTMMQGLELLAYFRNRAPLDDSGMPKDRFSAEMPDATLATLKIQPSEPRDSAVYFCASGLPRHEQFFGPGTRLTVL.

The chain links TRBV5-6 to TRBJ1-3; no clear D. The V gene lost 4 bases and the J gene lost 8 bases, with 7 bases spanning the gap. The CDR3 is made up of 11 amino acids. Germline-derived CDR1 and CDR2 are SGHDT and YYEEEE. The DNA for the CDR3 is TGTGCCAGCAGCCTAACCGACACCATATATTTT. This encodes CASSLTDTIYF.

The chain couples TRBV24-1 to TRBJ2-5, with a possible D match to TRBD2 (7 bases). This CDR3 comprises 14 residues. Germline assignment: CDR1 KGHDR and CDR2 SFDVKD. Trimming took 4 bases from V and 9 from J, leaving 17 bases between them. CDR3 protein: CATSESNGGAAQYF. Written as DNA, the CDR3 is TGTGCCACCAGTGAGTCCAATGGGGGGGCGGCCCAGTACTTC.

The rearrangement links TRBV28 to TRBJ2-1; 9 bases are a match to TRBD1. The CDR3 extends over 16 amino acids. Germline CDR1 MDHEN, CDR2 SYDVKM. After removal of 4 bases from V and 7 bases from J, the junction contained 11 bases not matched to a gene. The CDR3 protein is CASSSSTGGVGNEQFF. Here the CDR3 DNA reads TGTGCCAGCAGTTCCTCGACAGGGGGAGTAGGGAATGAGCAGTTCTTC.